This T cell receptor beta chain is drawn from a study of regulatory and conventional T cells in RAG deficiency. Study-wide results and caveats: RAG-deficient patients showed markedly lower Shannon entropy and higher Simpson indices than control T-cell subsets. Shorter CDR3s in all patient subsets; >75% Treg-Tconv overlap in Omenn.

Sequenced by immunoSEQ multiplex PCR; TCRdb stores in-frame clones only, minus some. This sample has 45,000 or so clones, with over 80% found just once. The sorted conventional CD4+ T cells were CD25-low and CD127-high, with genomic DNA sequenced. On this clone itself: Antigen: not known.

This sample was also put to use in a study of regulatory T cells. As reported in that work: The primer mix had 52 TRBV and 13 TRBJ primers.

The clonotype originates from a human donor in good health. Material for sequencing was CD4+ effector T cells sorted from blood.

CDR3 sequence (DNA): TGTGCCAGCTCACCCTTTCTGACAGTCTCATCAACTAATGAAAAACTGTTTTTT. The encoded protein is CASSPFLTVSSTNEKLFF. The rearrangement joins TRBV18 to TRBJ1-4, with a possible D match to TRBD1 (5 bases). This CDR3 is built from 18 residues. Germline-derived CDR1 and CDR2 are KGHSH and LQKENI. The V end lost 3 bases, the J end lost 0 bases, and 17 bases lay between the germline ends.